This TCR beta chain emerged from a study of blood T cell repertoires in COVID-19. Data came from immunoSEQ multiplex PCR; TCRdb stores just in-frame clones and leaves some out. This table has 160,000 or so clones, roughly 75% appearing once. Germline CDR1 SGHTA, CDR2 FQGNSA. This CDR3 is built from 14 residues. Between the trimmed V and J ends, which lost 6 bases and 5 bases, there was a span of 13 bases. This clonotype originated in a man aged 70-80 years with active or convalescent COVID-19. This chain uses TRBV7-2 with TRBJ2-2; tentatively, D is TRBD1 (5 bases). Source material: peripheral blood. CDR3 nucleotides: TGTGCCAGCAGTTTTCGCAGACAGACCGGGGAGCTGTTTTTT. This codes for CASSFRRQTGELFF.